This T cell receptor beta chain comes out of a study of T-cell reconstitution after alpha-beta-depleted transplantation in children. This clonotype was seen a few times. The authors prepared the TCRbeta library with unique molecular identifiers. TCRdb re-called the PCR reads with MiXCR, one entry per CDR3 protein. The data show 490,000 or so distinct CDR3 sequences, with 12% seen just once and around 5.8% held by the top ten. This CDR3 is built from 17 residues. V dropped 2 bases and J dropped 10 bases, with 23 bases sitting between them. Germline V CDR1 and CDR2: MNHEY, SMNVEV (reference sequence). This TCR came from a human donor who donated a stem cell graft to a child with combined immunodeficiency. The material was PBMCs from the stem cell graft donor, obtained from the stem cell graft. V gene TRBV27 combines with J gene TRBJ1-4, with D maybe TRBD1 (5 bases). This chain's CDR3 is CASSLAIGRQQLGKLFF. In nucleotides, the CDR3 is TGTGCCAGCAGTTTAGCTATCGGGAGACAGCAGCTAGGAAAACTGTTTTTT.